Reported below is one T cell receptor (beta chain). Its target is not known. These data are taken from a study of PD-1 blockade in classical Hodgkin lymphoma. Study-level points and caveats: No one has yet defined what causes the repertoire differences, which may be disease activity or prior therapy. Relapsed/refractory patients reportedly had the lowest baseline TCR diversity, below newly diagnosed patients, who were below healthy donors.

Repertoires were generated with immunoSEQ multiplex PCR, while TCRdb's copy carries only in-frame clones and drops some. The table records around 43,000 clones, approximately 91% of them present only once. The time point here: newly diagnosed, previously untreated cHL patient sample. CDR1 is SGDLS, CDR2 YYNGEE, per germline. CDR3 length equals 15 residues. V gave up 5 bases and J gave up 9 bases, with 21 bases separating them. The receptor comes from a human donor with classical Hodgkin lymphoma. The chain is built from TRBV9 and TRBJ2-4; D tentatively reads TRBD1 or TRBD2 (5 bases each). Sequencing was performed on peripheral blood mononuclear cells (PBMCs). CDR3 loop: CASSPEGQGGGIQYF. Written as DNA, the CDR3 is TGTGCCAGCAGTCCCGAGGGCCAGGGTGGAGGCATTCAGTACTTC.